The 23 T cell receptor beta chains given below trace back to one sample, sequenced in a study of blood T cell repertoires in COVID-19. TCRdb's copy holds only in-frame clones and misses some; the assay was immunoSEQ multiplex PCR. Among approximately 260,000 clones listed, approximately 90% were seen once. Sequenced material: peripheral blood. These receptors originate from a woman between 40 and 55 years old who had recovered from COVID-19.

The rearrangement links TRBV3-1 (or the pseudogene TRBV3-2) to TRBJ2-1; D is unclear. There are 13 residues in the CDR3. Trimming took 4 bases from V and 5 from J, leaving 9 bases between them. The germline CDR1 and CDR2 sequences are LGHDT and YNNKEL (reference sequence). This CDR3 is CASSPRSNNEQFF. The CDR3 coding sequence is TGTGCCAGCAGCCCCCGCAGTAACAATGAGCAGTTCTTC.

In regard to this clone: Distinct nucleotide sequences in the sample also encode this CDR3. The chain carries TRBV15 and TRBJ1-1; D may be TRBD1 (5 bases). Germline V gene data show CDR1 as LNHNV and CDR2 as YYDKDF (reference sequence). The CDR3 contains 13 residues. Between the trimmed V and J ends, which lost 3 bases and 1 base, there was a span of 6 bases. CDR3 sequence (DNA): TGTGCCACCAGCAGCCAGGGGAACACTGAAGCTTTCTTT. Translation: CATSSQGNTEAFF.

The chain links TRBV19 to TRBJ2-2; no definite D call. The V and J ends lost 2 bases and 3 bases respectively, with 10 bases between them. CDR1 and CDR2 from the germline V gene are LNHDA and SQIVND (reference sequence). The CDR3 runs to 15 residues. This CDR3 is CASSITPVYTGELFF. The DNA for the CDR3 is TGTGCCAGTAGTATAACCCCGGTCTACACCGGGGAGCTGTTTTTT.

The chain has TRBV12-3 or TRBV12-4 and TRBJ1-4, with D unresolved. V lost 2 bases and J lost 8, with 6 bases in between. The CDR3 is 12 residues long. The CDR3 DNA reads as TGTGCCAGCAGTTTATCGGGGGAAAAACTGTTTTTT. It yields the protein CASSLSGEKLFF.

This CDR3 reads CASSLVSAVEQYF. The CDR3 coding sequence is TGTGCCAGCAGTTTGGTCAGCGCCGTCGAGCAGTACTTC. V is TRBV6-2 or TRBV6-3 and J is TRBJ2-7; no clear D. V dropped 4 bases and J dropped 6 bases, with 13 bases sitting between them. CDR3 length equals 13 residues. Germline V gene data show CDR1 as MNHEY and CDR2 as SVGEGT.

The rearrangement joins TRBV3-1 (or the pseudogene TRBV3-2) to TRBJ2-3, with 10 bases fitting TRBD2. The V and J ends lost 0 bases and 6 bases, in that order; junction bases with no gene match: 9. The CDR3 sequence is 17 residues long. Germline CDR1 reads LGHDT; CDR2 reads YNNKEL (reference sequence). CDR3 bases: TGTGCCAGCAGCCAAGATCGGCGACTAGCGGGCGGGGATACGCAGTATTTT. Its protein product is CASSQDRRLAGGDTQYF.

V gene TRBV6-2 or TRBV6-3 combines with J gene TRBJ2-3, with a tentative D call TRBD2 (7 bases). V lost 0 bases, J lost 2 bases, and 12 bases lay in between. This CDR3 region has 16 residues. Germline assignment: CDR1 MNHEY and CDR2 SVGEGT. The CDR3 DNA sequence: TGTGCCAGCAGTTACTCAGGGGGGGGTACCACAGATACGCAGTATTTT. This codes for CASSYSGGGTTDTQYF.

This chain uses TRBV29-1 with TRBJ1-4; D call uncertain. The CDR3 runs to 15 residues. Germline V gene sequence: CDR1 SQVTM, CDR2 ANQGSEA. Deletions cut 4 bases from V and 3 bases from J, with 15 bases between. The chain's CDR3 is CSVGLARAANEKLFF. Written as DNA, the CDR3 is TGCAGCGTTGGCTTAGCGAGGGCAGCTAATGAAAAACTGTTTTTT.

The V call is TRBV5-1, the J call TRBJ1-1; 9 bases align to TRBD1. The V and J ends lost 1 base and 6 bases, in that order; junction bases with no gene match: 4. Germline V gene sequence: CDR1 SGHRS, CDR2 YFSETQ. This CDR3 is 14 amino acids long. In nucleotides, the CDR3 is TGCGCCAGCAGCTTGCCGGGACAGGGCTCTGAAGCTTTCTTT. Amino acids: CASSLPGQGSEAFF.

This clone was recorded a few times. The chain links TRBV5-6 to TRBJ1-4, with D perhaps TRBD1 (5 bases). The length of the CDR3 is 12 residues. Trimming removed 3 bases at V and 7 bases at J, with 7 bases between. The germline CDR1 and CDR2 sequences are SGHDT and YYEEEE. CDR3 residues: CASSSDSEKLFF. For the CDR3, the DNA is TGTGCCAGCAGCTCCGACAGTGAAAAACTGTTTTTT.

V gene TRBV5-8 combines with J gene TRBJ2-3; weak D call: TRBD1 (6 bases). The V gene lost 4 bases and the J gene lost 4 bases, with 10 bases spanning the gap. The CDR3 consists of 13 residues. In germline, CDR1 is SGHTS, CDR2 YDEGEE. CDR3 bases: TGTGCCAGCAGCCTTGGACAGCCAGATACGCAGTATTTT. Protein product: CASSLGQPDTQYF.

This clone was seen a single time. The V call is TRBV7-6, the J call TRBJ2-7; 9 nucleotides match TRBD1. The V gene end was trimmed by 1 base and the J gene end by 6 bases; junction bases not matched to a gene: 7. Germline V CDR1 and CDR2: SGHVS, FNYEAQ. This CDR3 is 15 amino acids long. CDR3 in amino acids: CASSLEQGQGFEQYF. The CDR3 DNA follows: TGTGCCAGCAGCTTAGAGCAGGGACAGGGATTCGAGCAGTACTTC.

This clone has only one observation. The V gene is TRBV19, the J gene TRBJ2-3, with 9 bases identical to TRBD2. V shed 6 bases, J shed 3 bases, and the junction held 7 bases outside the gene matches. Per germline, CDR1 LNHDA and CDR2 SQIVND (reference sequence). The CDR3 spans 15 residues. CDR3 sequence: CASRVLAGGTDTQYF. The CDR3 DNA follows: TGTGCCAGTAGGGTTCTCGCGGGAGGGACAGATACGCAGTATTTT.

The chain is built from TRBV28 and TRBJ1-6, with D perhaps matching TRBD1 (5 bases). Between the trimmed V and J ends, which lost 5 bases and 7 bases, there was a span of 18 bases. The CDR3 is 16 residues long. The germline gives CDR1 MDHEN, CDR2 SYDVKM. CDR3 DNA sequence: TGTGCCAGCAGTCCTAGGGGCGGGAGGGGCAATTCACCCCTCCACTTT. It translates to CASSPRGGRGNSPLHF.

This sequence joins TRBV30 and TRBJ2-3; 7 nucleotides align to TRBD2. The trim removed 2 bases at V and 4 bases at J, leaving 12 bases unmatched. The CDR3 totals 16 residues. Per germline, CDR1 GTSNPN and CDR2 SVGIG (reference sequence). The CDR3 DNA reads TGTGCCTGGAGTAAACCCAAGCGGGATCGGGCAGATACGCAGTATTTT. Amino acids: CAWSKPKRDRADTQYF. The full variable domain, rest sourced from reference TRBV30 and TRBJ2-3, is SQTIHQWPATLVQPVGSPLSLECTVEGTSNPNLYWYRQAAGRGLQLLFYSVGIGQISSEVPQNLSASRPQDRQFILSSKKLLLSDSGFYLCAWSKPKRDRADTQYFGPGTRLTVL.

This clone came up a few times. The chain links TRBV6-4 to TRBJ1-5, with unresolved D. The germline V gene has CDR1 MRHNA and CDR2 SNTAGT. Trimming cost V 3 bases and J 5 bases, with 8 bases left between them. There are 13 residues in the CDR3. CDR3 sequence reads: CASSESGYQPQHF. For the CDR3, the DNA is TGTGCCAGCAGTGAATCCGGTTATCAGCCCCAGCATTTT.

The J gene is TRBJ1-2, the V gene TRBV18; no clear D gene. This CDR3 is 16 amino acids long. Per germline, CDR1 KGHSH and CDR2 LQKENI. V gave up 2 bases and J gave up 1 base, with 14 bases separating them. Here the CDR3 DNA reads TGTGCCAGCTCACCATCCGCCCCCGGGAGTAACTATGGCTACACCTTC. This encodes CASSPSAPGSNYGYTF.

The rearrangement uses TRBV7-9 and TRBJ1-5; D call uncertain. With 1 base removed from V and 3 bases from J, the gap between germline ends came to 7 bases. The CDR3 length is 14 residues. CDR1 is SEHNR, CDR2 FQNEAQ, per germline (reference sequence). Written as DNA, the CDR3 is TGTGCCAGCAGCTTAGGAACAGTCAATCAGCCCCAGCATTTT. Translation: CASSLGTVNQPQHF.

CDR3 residues: CASRPTSGGAYNEQFF. CDR3 in DNA: TGTGCCAGCAGACCTACTAGCGGGGGGGCATACAATGAGCAGTTCTTC. The V call is TRBV11-2, the J call TRBJ2-1; 13 bases align to TRBD2. V shed 6 bases, J shed 4 bases, and the junction held 6 bases outside the gene matches. The germline V gene has CDR1 SGHAT and CDR2 FQNNGV. This CDR3 is built from 16 residues. The full variable domain, rest sourced from reference TRBV11-2 and TRBJ2-1, is EAGVAQSPRYKIIEKRQSVAFWCNPISGHATLYWYQQILGQGPKLLIQFQNNGVVDDSQLPKDRFSAERLKGVDSTLKIQPAKLEDSAVYLCASRPTSGGAYNEQFFGPGTRLTVL.

This clone has just a few counts. The chain combines TRBV10-3 with TRBJ2-3; 7 bases match TRBD2. CDR3 length: 17 amino acids. CDR1 is ENHRY, CDR2 SYGVKD, per germline. V was clipped by 0 bases and J by 10 bases; unmatched bases: 16. As DNA, the CDR3 is TGTGCCATCAGTGAGTCTTTTCAGCGGGGCTCGCCGAAAGCGCAGTATTTT. As protein: CAISESFQRGSPKAQYF.

The CDR3 loop is CASTRGANTEAFF. CDR3 in DNA: TGTGCCAGCACTCGGGGGGCTAACACTGAAGCTTTCTTT. V gene TRBV6-5 combines with J gene TRBJ1-1, with TRBD1 as a possible D gene (6 bases). Germline assignment: CDR1 MNHEY and CDR2 SVGAGI. V dropped 7 bases and J dropped 2 bases, with 11 bases sitting between them. This CDR3 has 13 amino acids.

The chain joins TRBV2 to TRBJ1-2; D unclear. CDR3 length: 15 residues. With 10 bases removed from V and 2 bases from J, the gap between germline ends came to 20 bases. Germline loops: CDR1 SNHLY, CDR2 FYNNEI. CDR3 sequence: CATGLLKGPNYGYTF. The CDR3 nucleotides are TGTGCCACCGGACTCTTAAAAGGGCCCAACTATGGCTACACCTTC.

This clone was found a few times. The rearrangement uses TRBV6-2 or TRBV6-3 and TRBJ2-2; no firm D call. Trimming took 2 bases from V and 0 from J, leaving 13 bases between them. Germline CDR1 and CDR2: MNHEY and SVGEGT. CDR3 length: 17 amino acids. The CDR3 DNA reads as TGTGCCAGCAGTTACGCCACGGTGTCCTCGAACACCGGGGAGCTGTTTTTT. Its translation: CASSYATVSSNTGELFF.